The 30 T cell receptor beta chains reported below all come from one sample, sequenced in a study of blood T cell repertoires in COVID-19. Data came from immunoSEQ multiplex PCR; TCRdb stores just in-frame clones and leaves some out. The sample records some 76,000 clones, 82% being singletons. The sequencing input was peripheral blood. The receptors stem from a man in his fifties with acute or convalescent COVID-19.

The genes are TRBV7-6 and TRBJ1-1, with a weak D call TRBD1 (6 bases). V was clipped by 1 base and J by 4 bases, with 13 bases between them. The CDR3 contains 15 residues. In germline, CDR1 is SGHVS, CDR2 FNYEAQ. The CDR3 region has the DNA TGTGCCAGCAGCTTAGAGTCTGGCAGGGGCACTGAAGCTTTCTTT. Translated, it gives CASSLESGRGTEAFF.

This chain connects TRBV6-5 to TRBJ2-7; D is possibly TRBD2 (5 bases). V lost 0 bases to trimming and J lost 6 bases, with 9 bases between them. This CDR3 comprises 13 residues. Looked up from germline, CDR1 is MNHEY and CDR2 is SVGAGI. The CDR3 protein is CASSYSEGSEQYF. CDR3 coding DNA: TGTGCCAGCAGTTACTCCGAGGGTTCCGAGCAGTACTTC.

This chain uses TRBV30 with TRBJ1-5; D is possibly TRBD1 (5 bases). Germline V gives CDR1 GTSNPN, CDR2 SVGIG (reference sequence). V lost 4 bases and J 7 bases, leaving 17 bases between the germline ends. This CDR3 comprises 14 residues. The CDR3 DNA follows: TGTGCCTGGAACCCCGGGGGACGGGACCAGCCCCAGCATTTT. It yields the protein CAWNPGGRDQPQHF.

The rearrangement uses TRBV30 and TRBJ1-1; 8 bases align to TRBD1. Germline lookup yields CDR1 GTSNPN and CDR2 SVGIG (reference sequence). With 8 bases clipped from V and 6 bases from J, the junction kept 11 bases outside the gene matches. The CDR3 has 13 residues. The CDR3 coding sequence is TGTGCCCACGATGCAGGGGGCGTCGCTGAAGCTTTCTTT. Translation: CAHDAGGVAEAFF.

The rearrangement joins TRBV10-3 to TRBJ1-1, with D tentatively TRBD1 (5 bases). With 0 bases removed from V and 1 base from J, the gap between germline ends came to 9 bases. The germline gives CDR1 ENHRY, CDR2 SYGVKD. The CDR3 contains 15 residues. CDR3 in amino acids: CAISESRQGNTEAFF. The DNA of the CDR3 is TGTGCCATCAGTGAGTCGAGGCAGGGGAACACTGAAGCTTTCTTT.

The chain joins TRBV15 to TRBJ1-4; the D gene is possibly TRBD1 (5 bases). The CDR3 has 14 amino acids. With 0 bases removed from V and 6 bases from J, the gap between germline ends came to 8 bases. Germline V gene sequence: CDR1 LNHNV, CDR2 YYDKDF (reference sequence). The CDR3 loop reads CATSRDQGYEKLFF. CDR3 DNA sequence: TGTGCCACCAGCAGAGATCAGGGTTATGAAAAACTGTTTTTT.

CDR3 region: CASSYLLGDNSPLHF. CDR3 DNA sequence: TGTGCCAGCAGTTACCTATTGGGCGACAATTCACCCCTCCACTTT. The chain links TRBV6-5 to TRBJ1-6; D is uncertain. With 2 bases removed from V and 7 bases from J, the gap between germline ends came to 12 bases. The CDR3 covers 15 residues. Germline-derived CDR1 and CDR2 are MNHEY and SVGAGI.

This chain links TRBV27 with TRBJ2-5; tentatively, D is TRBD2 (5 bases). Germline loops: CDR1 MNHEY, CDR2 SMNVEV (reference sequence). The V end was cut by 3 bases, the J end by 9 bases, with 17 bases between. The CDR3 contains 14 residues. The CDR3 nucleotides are TGTGCCAGCAGTTTCATAGCGTCTCCTTGGGCCCAGTACTTC. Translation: CASSFIASPWAQYF.

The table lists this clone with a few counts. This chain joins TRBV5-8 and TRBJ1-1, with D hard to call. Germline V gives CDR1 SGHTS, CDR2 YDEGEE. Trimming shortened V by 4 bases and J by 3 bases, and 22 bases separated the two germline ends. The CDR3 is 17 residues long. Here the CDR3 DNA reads TGTGCCAGCAGCCTCCGGGTCCGAATCCCAGTTGACACTGAAGCTTTCTTT. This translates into CASSLRVRIPVDTEAFF.

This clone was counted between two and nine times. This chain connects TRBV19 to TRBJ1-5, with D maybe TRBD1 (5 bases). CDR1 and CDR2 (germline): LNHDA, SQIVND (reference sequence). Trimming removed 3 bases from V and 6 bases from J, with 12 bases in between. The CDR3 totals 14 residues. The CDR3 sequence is CASSIIGAVQPQHF. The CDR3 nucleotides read TGTGCCAGTAGTATTATTGGGGCAGTTCAGCCCCAGCATTTT.

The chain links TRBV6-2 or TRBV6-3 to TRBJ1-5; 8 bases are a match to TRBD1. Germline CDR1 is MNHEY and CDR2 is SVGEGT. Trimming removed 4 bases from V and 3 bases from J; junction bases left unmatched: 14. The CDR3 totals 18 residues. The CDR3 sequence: CASSSAISGGAVNQPQHF. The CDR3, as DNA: TGTGCCAGCAGTTCCGCGATTTCAGGGGGCGCAGTCAATCAGCCCCAGCATTTT.

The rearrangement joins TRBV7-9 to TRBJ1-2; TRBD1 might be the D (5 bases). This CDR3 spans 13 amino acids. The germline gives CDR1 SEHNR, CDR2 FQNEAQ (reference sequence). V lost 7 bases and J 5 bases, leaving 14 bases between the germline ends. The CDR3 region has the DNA TGTGCCAGCATTGCCGACAGACTTTATGGCTACACCTTC. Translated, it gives CASIADRLYGYTF. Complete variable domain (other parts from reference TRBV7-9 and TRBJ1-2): DTGVSQNPRHKITKRGQNVTFRCDPISEHNRLYWYRQTLGQGPEFLTYFQNEAQLEKSRLLSDRFSAERPKGSFSTLEIQRTEQGDSAMYLCASIADRLYGYTFGSGTRLTVV.

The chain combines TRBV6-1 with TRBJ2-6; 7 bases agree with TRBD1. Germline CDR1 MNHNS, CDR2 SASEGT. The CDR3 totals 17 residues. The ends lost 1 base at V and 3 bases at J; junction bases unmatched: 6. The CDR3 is CASSEGEGANGANVLTF. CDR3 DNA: TGTGCCAGCAGTGAAGGAGAGGGGGCCAATGGGGCCAACGTCCTGACTTTC.

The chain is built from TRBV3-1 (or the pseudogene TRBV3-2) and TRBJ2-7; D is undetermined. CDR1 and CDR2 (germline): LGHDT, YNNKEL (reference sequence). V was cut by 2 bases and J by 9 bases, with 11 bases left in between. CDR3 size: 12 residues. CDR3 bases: TGTGCCAGCAGCCAAAACCCCAGGCGGCAGTACTTC. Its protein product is CASSQNPRRQYF.

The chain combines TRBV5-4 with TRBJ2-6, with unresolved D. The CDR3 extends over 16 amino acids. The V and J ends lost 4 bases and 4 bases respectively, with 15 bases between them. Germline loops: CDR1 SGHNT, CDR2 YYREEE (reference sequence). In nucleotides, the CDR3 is TGTGCCAGCAGCCGAGGCGAGATAAGGGGGGCCAACGTCCTGACTTTC. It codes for CASSRGEIRGANVLTF.

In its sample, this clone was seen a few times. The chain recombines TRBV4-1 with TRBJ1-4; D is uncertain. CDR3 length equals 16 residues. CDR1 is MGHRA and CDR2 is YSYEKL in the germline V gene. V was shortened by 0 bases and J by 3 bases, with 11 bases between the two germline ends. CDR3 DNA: TGCGCCAGCAGCCAAGAAACGGCAGACTCTAATGAAAAACTGTTTTTT. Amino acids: CASSQETADSNEKLFF.

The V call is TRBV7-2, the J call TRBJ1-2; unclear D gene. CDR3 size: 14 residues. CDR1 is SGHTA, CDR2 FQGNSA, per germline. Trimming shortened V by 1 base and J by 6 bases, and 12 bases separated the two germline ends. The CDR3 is CASSLGEGFNGYTF. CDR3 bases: TGTGCCAGCAGCTTAGGGGAGGGCTTCAATGGCTACACCTTC.

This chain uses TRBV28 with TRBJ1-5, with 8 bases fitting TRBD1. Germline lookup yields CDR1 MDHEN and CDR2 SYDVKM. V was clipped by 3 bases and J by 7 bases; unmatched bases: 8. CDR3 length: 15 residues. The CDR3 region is CASSFPGRGRQPQHF. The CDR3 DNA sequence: TGTGCCAGCAGTTTCCCGGGCAGGGGGCGCCAGCCCCAGCATTTT.

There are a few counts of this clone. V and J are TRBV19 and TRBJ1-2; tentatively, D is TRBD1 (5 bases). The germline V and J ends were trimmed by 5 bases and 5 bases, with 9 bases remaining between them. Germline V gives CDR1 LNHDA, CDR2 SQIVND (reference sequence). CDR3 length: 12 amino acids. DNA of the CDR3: TGTGCCAGTAGTGCTCAGGGATATGGCTACACCTTC. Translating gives CASSAQGYGYTF.

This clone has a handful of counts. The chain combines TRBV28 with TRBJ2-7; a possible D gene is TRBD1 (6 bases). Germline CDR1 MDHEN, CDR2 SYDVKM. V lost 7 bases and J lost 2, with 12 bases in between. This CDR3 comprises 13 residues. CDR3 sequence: CASTETGTYEQYF. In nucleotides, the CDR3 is TGTGCCAGCACCGAGACAGGAACCTACGAGCAGTACTTC.

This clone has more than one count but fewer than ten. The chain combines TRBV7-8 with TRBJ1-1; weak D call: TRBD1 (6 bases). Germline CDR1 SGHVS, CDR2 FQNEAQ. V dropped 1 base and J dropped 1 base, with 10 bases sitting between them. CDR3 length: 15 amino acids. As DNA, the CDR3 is TGTGCCAGCAGCTTAGTTTGGGGACAGAACACTGAAGCTTTCTTT. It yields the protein CASSLVWGQNTEAFF. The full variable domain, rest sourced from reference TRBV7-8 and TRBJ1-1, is GAGVSQSPRYKVAKRGQDVALRCDPISGHVSLFWYQQALGQGPEFLTYFQNEAQLDKSGLPSDRFFAERPEGSVSTLKIQRTQQEDSAVYLCASSLVWGQNTEAFFGQGTRLTVV.

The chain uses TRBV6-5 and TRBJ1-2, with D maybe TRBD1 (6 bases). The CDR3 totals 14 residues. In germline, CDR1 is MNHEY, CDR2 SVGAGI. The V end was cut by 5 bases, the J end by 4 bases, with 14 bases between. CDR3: CASSREDRVYGYTF. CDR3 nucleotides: TGTGCCAGCAGTCGGGAGGACAGAGTCTATGGCTACACCTTC.

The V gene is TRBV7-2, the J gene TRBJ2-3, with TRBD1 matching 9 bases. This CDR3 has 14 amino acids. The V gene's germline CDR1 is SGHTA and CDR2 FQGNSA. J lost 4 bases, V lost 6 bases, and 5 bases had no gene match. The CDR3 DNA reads TGTGCCAGCAGACAAAGGACAGGGGCAGATACGCAGTATTTT. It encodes CASRQRTGADTQYF. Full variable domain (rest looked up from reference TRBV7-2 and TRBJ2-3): GAGVSQSPSNKVTEKGKDVELRCDPISGHTALYWYRQSLGQGLEFLIYFQGNSAPDKSGLPSDRFSAERTGGSVSTLTIQRTQQEDSAVYLCASRQRTGADTQYFGPGTRLTVL.

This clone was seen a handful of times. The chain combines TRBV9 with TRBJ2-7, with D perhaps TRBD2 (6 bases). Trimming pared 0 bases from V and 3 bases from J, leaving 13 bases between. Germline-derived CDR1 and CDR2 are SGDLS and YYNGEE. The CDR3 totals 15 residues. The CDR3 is CASSVGLGDDYEQYF. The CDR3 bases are TGTGCCAGCAGCGTAGGACTAGGGGACGACTACGAGCAGTACTTC.

The CDR3 bases are TGTGCCAGCAGCGTAGGGCGCAGGGGTCGCACAGATACGCAGTATTTT. Residues: CASSVGRRGRTDTQYF. The chain has TRBV9 and TRBJ2-3; D perhaps matches TRBD1 (6 bases). Germline values: CDR1 SGDLS, CDR2 YYNGEE. Trimming removed 0 bases at V and 1 base at J, with 12 bases between. CDR3 length equals 16 residues. Using reference TRBV9 and TRBJ2-3 for the parts outside the CDR3, the full variable domain is DSGVTQTPKHLITATGQRVTLRCSPRSGDLSVYWYQQSLDQGLQFLIQYYNGEERAKGNILERFSAQQFPDLHSELNLSSLELGDSALYFCASSVGRRGRTDTQYFGPGTRLTVL.

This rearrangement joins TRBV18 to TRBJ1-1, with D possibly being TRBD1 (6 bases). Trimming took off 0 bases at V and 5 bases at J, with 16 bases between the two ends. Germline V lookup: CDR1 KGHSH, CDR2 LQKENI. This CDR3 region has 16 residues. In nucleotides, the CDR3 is TGTGCCAGCTCACCACCGAGGGGGTCAGGGGAAACTGAAGCTTTCTTT. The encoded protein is CASSPPRGSGETEAFF.

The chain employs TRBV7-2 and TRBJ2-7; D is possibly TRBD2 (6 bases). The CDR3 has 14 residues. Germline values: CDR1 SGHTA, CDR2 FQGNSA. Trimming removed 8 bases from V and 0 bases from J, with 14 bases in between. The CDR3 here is CASRQWGVSYEQYF. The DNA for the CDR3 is TGTGCCAGCCGCCAGTGGGGGGTCTCCTACGAGCAGTACTTC.

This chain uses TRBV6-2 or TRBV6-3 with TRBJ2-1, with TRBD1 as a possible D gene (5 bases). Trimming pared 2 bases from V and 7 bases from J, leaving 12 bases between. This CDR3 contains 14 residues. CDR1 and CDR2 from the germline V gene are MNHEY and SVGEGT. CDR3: CASSYDSPINEQFF. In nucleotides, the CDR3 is TGTGCCAGCAGTTACGACAGTCCAATAAATGAGCAGTTCTTC.

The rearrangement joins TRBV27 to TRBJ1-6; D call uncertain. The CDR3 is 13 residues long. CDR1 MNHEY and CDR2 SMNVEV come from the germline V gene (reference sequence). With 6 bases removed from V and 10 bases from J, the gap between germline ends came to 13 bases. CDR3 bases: TGTGCCAGCAGCCCTCGCGGGTCCTCACCCCTCCACTTT. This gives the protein CASSPRGSSPLHF.

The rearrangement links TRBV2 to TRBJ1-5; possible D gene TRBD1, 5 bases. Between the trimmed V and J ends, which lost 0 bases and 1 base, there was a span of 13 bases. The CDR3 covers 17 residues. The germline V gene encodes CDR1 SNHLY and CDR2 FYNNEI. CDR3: CASSEAPPGRSNQPQHF. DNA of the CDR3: TGTGCCAGCAGTGAAGCCCCGCCAGGGAGGAGCAATCAGCCCCAGCATTTT.